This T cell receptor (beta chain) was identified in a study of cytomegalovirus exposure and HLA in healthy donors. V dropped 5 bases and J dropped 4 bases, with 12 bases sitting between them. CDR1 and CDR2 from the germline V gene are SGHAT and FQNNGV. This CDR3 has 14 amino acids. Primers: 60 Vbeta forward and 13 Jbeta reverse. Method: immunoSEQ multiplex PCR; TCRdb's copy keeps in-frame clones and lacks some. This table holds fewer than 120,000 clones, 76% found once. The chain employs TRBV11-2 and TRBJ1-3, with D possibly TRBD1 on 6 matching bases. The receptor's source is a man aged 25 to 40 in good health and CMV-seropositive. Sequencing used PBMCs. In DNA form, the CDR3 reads TGTGCCAGCAGCGAACAGGGAAGAGGAAACACCATATATTTT. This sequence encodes CASSEQGRGNTIYF.